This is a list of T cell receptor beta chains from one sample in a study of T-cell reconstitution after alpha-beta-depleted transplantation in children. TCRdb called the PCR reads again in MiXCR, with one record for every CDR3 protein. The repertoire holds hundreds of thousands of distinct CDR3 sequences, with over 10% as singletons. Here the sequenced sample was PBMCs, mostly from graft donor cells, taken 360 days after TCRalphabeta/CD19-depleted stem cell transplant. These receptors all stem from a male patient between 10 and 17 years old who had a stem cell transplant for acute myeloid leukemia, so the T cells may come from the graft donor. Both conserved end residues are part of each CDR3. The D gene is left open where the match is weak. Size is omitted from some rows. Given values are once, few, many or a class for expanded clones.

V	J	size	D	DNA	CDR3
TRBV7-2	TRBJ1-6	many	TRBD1	TGTGCCAGCAGCTTAGGGGACAGTATCTATAATTCACCCCTCCACTTT	CASSLGDSIYNSPLHF
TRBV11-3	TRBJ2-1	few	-	TGTGCCAGCAGCTCGTACAAGGGGGGGGGAAATGAGCAGTTCTTC	CASSSYKGGGNEQFF
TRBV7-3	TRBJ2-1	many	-	TGTGCCAGCAGCTTAGTTCCGATTCTTCGCCACAATGAGCAGTTCTTC	CASSLVPILRHNEQFF
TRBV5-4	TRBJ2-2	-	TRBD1	TGTGCCAGCAGCTTCCGGGACAGCTTTCGTACCACCGGGGAGCTGTTTTTT	CASSFRDSFRTTGELFF
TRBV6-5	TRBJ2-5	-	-	TGTGCCAGCAGTTACGACGGGGCAGGGGAGACCCAGTACTTC	CASSYDGAGETQYF
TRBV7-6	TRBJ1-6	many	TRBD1	TGTGCCAGCACCCCGGGGACAGGGAGGAATAATTCACCCCTCCACTTT	CASTPGTGRNNSPLHF
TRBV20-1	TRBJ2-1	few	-	TGCAGTGCTAGCCCGCTAGTATTGGGTTACAATGAGCAGTTCTTC	CSASPLVLGYNEQFF
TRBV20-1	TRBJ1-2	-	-	TGCAGTGCTAGAGATAAAGCTATCAACTATGGCTACACCTTC	CSARDKAINYGYTF
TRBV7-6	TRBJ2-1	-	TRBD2	TGTGCCAGCACCATTAGCGGGAGTGCATACAATGAGCAGTTCTTC	CASTISGSAYNEQFF
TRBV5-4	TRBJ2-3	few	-	TGTGCCAGCAGCTCTCGGACCGCTCTAGATACGCAGTATTTT	CASSSRTALDTQYF
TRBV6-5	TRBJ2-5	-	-	TGTGCCAGCAGTTACTCGTCGAGTCCGGAGACCCAGTACTTC	CASSYSSSPETQYF
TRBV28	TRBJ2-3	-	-	TGTGCCAGCAGCCCCATATCGAGGGCAGATACGCAGTATTTT	CASSPISRADTQYF
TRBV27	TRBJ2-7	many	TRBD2	TGTGCCAGCAGTCCTAAAGGGACTAGCGGTTCCTACGAGCAGTACTTC	CASSPKGTSGSYEQYF
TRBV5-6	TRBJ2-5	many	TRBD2	TGTGCCAGCAGCCGGGGAACTAGCGGGAGGAGCCAAGAGACCCAGTACTTC	CASSRGTSGRSQETQYF
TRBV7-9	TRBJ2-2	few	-	TGTGCCAGCAATACGGGCAGGGCGACGAACACCGGGGAGCTGTTTTTT	CASNTGRATNTGELFF
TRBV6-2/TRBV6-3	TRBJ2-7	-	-	TGTGCCAGCACCGACAACATCTACGAGCAGTACTTC	CASTDNIYEQYF
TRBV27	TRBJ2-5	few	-	TGTGCCAGCAGGAGGGACTTCCAAGAGACCCAGTACTTC	CASRRDFQETQYF
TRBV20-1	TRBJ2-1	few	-	TGCAGCGCAATGGCGCCGCGGCTGTTTGGCTACAATGAGCAGTTCTTC	CSAMAPRLFGYNEQFF
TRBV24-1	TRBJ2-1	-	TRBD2	TGTGCCACCAGTGACTCCAGGACTAGCGGGAGAGCACCCTACAATGAGCAGTTCTTC	CATSDSRTSGRAPYNEQFF
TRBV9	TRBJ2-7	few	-	TGTGCCAGCAGCGTAGCGAATCATGGGAATTACTACGAGCAGTACTTC	CASSVANHGNYYEQYF
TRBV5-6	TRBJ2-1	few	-	TGTGCCAGCAGCTTAGGGGGGCAGCAGTTCTTC	CASSLGGQQFF
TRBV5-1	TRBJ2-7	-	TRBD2	TGCGCCAGCGGACAGAACCTTCGGACTAGCGGGACCTACGAGCAGTACTTC	CASGQNLRTSGTYEQYF
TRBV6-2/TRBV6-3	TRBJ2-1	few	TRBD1	TGTGCCAGCAGTTACTCGACAGGGTACTCCGAAGGGCAGTTCTTC	CASSYSTGYSEGQFF
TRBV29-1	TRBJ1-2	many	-	TGCAGCGTTGAAATGGGACGCTACACCTTC	CSVEMGRYTF
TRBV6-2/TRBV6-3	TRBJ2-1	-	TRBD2	TGTGCCAGCAGTTACACTGGGACTAGCGGGAGATTCTATGAGCAGTTCTTC	CASSYTGTSGRFYEQFF
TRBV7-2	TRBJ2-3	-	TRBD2	TGTGCCAGCAGCTTCGTGCTGGGGGGGGGTAGCACAGATACGCAGTATTTT	CASSFVLGGGSTDTQYF
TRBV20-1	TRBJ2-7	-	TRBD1	TGCAGTGCACAGGGGGCTCAGGAGCAGTACTTC	CSAQGAQEQYF
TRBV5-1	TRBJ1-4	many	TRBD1	TGCGCCAGCAGCTCGAGGACAGGAACGAATGAAAAACTGTTTTTT	CASSSRTGTNEKLFF